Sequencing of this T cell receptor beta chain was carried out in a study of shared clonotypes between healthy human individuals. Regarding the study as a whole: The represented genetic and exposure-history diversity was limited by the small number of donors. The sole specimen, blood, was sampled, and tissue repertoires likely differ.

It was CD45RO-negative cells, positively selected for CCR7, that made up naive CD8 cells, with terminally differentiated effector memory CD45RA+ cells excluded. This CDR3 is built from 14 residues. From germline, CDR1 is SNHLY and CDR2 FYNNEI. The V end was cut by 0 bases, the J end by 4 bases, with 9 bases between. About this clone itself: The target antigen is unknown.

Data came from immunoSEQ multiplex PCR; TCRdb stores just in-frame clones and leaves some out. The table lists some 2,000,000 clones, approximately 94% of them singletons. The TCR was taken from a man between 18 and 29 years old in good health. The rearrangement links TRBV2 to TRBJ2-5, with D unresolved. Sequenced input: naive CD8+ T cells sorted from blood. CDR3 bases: TGTGCCAGCAGTGAAGCGCTATGGAGAGAGACCCAGTACTTC. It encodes CASSEALWRETQYF.